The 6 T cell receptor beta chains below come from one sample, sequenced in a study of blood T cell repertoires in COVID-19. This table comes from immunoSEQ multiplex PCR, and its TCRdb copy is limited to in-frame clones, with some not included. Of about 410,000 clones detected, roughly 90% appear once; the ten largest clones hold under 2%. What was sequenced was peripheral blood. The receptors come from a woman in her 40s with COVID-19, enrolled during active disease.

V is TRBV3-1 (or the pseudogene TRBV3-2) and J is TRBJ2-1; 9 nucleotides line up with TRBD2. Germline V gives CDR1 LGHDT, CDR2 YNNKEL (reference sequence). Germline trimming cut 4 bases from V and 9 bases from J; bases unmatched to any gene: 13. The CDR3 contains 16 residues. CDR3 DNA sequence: TGTGCCAGCAGCCCCGTGGGTGCGGGGGGGCAGGGTGAGCAGTTCTTC. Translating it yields CASSPVGAGGQGEQFF.

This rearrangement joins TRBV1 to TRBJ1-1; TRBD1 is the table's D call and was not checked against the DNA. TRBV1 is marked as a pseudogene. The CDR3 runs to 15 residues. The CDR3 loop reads CTSSLATGEDTEAFF. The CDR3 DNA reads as TGCACCAGCAGCCTAGCGACAGGGGAGGACACTGAAGCTTTCTTT.

The CDR3 protein is CASSYPGRWGYTF. CDR3 DNA: TGTGCCAGCAGTTATCCAGGCCGGTGGGGCTACACCTTC. The chain combines TRBV12-3 or TRBV12-4 with TRBJ1-2, with unresolved D. The CDR3 is 13 residues long. V was trimmed by 4 bases and J by 8 bases, leaving 14 bases between them.

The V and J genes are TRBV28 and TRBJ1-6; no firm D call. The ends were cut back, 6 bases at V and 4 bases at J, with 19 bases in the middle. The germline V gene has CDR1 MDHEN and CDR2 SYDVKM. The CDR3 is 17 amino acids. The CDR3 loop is CASRPRAGRAYNSPLHF. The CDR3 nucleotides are TGTGCCAGCAGGCCACGGGCGGGCAGAGCTTATAATTCACCCCTCCACTTT.

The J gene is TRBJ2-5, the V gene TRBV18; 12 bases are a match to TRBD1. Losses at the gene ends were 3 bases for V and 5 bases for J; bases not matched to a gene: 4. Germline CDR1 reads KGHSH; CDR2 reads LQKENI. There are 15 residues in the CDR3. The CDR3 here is CASSPGTGGRETQYF. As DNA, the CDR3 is TGTGCCAGCTCACCGGGGACAGGGGGCCGGGAGACCCAGTACTTC.

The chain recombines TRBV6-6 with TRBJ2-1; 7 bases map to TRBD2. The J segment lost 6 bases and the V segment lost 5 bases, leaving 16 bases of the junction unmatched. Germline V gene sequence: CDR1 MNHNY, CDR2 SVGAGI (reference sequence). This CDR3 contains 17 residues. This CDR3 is CASSPRSGTTLFNEQFF. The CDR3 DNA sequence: TGTGCCAGCAGTCCGCGCTCCGGGACTACCCTGTTCAATGAGCAGTTCTTC.